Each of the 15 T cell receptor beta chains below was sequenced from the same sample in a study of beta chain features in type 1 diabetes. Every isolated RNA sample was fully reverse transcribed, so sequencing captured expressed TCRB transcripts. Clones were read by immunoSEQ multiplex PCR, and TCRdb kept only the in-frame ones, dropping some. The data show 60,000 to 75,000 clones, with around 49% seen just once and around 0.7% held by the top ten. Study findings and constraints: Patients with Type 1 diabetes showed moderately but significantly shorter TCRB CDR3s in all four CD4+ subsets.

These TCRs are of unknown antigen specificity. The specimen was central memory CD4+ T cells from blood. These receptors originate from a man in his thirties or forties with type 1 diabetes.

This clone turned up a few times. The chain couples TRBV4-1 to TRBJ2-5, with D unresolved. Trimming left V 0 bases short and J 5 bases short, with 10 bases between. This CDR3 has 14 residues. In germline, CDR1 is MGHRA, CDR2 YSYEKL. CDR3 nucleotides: TGCGCCAGCAGCCAAGACCCCATCGGGGAGACCCAGTACTTC. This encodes CASSQDPIGETQYF.

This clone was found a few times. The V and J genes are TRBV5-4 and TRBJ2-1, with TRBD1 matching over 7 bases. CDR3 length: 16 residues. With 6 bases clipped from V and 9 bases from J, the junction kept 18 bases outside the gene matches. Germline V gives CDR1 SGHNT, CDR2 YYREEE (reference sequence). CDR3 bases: TGTGCCAGCAACCCGTCCACAGGGGCGCGATCTAGTGAGCAGTTCTTC. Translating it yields CASNPSTGARSSEQFF.

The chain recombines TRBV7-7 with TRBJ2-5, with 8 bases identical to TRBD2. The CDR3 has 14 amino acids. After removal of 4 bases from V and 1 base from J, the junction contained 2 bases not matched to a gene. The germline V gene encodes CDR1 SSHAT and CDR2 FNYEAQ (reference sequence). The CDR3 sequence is CASSSSGSQETQYF. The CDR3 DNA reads TGTGCCAGCAGCTCCAGCGGGAGCCAAGAGACCCAGTACTTC.

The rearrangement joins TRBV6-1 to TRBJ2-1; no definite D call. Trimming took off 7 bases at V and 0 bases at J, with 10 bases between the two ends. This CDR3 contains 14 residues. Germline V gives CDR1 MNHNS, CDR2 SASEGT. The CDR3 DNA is TGTGCCAGCATTTCTCCCCGCTCCTACAATGAGCAGTTCTTC. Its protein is CASISPRSYNEQFF.

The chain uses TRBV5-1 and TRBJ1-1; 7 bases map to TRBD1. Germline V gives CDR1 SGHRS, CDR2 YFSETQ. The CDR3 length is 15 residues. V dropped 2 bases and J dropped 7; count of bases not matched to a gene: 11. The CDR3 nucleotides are TGCGCCAGCAGCTTCGGGACAGCTCAGATCAGTGAAGCTTTCTTT. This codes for CASSFGTAQISEAFF.

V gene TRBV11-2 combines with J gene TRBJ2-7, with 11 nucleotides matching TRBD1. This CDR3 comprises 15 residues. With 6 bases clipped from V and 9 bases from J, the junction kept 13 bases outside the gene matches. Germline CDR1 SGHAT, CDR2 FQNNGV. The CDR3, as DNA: TGTGCCAGCAGGACAAGGACAGGGGGCGTTGAGTGGCAGTACTTC. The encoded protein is CASRTRTGGVEWQYF.

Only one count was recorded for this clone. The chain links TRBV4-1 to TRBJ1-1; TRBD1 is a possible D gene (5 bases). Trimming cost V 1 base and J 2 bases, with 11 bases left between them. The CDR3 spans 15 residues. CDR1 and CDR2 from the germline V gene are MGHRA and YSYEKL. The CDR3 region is CASSQVGRVNTEAFF. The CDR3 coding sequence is TGCGCCAGCAGCCAAGTGGGCAGGGTAAACACTGAAGCTTTCTTT.

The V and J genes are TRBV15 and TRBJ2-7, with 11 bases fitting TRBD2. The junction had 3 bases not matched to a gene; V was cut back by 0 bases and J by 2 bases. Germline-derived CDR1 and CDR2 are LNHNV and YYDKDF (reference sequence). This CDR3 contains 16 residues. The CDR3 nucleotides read TGTGCCACCAGCAGAGATCTAGCGGGGGGTACCTACGAGCAGTACTTC. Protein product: CATSRDLAGGTYEQYF.

For the CDR3, the DNA is TGTGCCAGCAGCCAAGATATGGACAGCGATTATGGCTACACCTTC. Translated, it gives CASSQDMDSDYGYTF. The chain carries TRBV4-2 and TRBJ1-2; D may be TRBD1 (6 bases). Trimming removed 0 bases from V and 5 bases from J, with 13 bases in between. The CDR3 is 15 residues long. In germline, CDR1 is LGHNA, CDR2 YNFKEQ.

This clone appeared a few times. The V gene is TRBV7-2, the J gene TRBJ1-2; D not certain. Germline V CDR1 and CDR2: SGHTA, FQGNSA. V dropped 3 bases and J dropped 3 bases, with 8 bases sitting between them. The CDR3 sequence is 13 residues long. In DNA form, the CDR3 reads TGTGCCAGCAGCTTTTCCGGGGACTATGGCTACACCTTC. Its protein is CASSFSGDYGYTF.

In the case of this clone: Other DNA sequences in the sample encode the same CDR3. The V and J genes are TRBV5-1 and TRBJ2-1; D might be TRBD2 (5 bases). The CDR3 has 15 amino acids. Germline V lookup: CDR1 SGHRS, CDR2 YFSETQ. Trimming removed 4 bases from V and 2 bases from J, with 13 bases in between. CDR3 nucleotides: TGCGCCAGCAGCCTGGGAGCGGCCCCCTACAATGAGCAGTTCTTC. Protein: CASSLGAAPYNEQFF.

CDR3: CASRSRTELSYEQYF. CDR3 nucleotide sequence: TGTGCCAGCAGGTCGAGGACAGAGCTCTCCTACGAGCAGTACTTC. The V call is TRBV2, the J call TRBJ2-7, with D possibly being TRBD1 (6 bases). V gave up 6 bases and J gave up 0 bases, with 15 bases separating them. The V gene's germline CDR1 is SNHLY and CDR2 FYNNEI. The CDR3 loop spans 15 amino acids.

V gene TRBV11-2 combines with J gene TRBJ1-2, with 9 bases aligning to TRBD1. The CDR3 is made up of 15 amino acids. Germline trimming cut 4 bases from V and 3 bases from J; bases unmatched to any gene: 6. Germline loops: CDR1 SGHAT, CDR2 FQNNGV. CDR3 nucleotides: TGTGCCAGCAGCTCGGAGGGACAGGGTTACTATGGCTACACCTTC. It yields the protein CASSSEGQGYYGYTF.

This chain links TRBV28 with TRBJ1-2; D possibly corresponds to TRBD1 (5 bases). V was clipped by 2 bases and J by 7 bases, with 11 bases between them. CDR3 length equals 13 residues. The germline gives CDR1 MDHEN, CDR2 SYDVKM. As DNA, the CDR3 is TGTGCCAGCAGTTTAGGCAGGGCGAGTGGCTACACCTTC. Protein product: CASSLGRASGYTF.

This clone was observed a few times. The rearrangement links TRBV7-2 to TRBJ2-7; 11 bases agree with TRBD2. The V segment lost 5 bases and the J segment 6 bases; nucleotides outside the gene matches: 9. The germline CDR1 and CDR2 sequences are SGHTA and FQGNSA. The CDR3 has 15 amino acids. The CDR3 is CASSQRLAGMVEQYF. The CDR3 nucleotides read TGTGCCAGCAGCCAAAGACTAGCGGGAATGGTCGAGCAGTACTTC.